These 13 T cell receptor beta chains were all obtained from the same sample, sequenced in a study of response to subunit inactivated influenza vaccine. TCRdb fed the RT-PCR reads into MiXCR, producing one record per CDR3 protein. The table includes about 190,000 distinct CDR3 sequences, 13% to 15% detected once. Here the sequenced sample was CD8+ T cells sorted from PBMCs, taken less than 6 days after vaccination. Receptors originate from a man aged 50 to 60 who received an inactivated influenza vaccine.

The chain carries TRBV5-1 and TRBJ1-3; a weak D match, TRBD1 (5 bases). The germline V gene has CDR1 SGHRS and CDR2 YFSETQ. This CDR3 is 16 amino acids long. The ends were cut back, 0 bases at V and 2 bases at J, with 12 bases in the middle. The CDR3 here is CASSLEVGRAGNTIYF. The CDR3 DNA reads as TGCGCCAGCAGCTTGGAGGTGGGACGCGCTGGAAACACCATATATTTT.

V gene TRBV13 combines with J gene TRBJ2-3, with D possibly called TRBD1 or TRBD2 (6 bases each). This CDR3 comprises 15 residues. Between the trimmed V and J ends, which lost 8 bases and 0 bases, there was a span of 15 bases. Germline CDR1 PRHDT, CDR2 FYEKMQ (reference sequence). The chain's CDR3 is CASGSGGGSTDTQYF. In DNA, the CDR3 is TGTGCCAGCGGCTCAGGAGGGGGTAGCACAGATACGCAGTATTTT.

This clonotype was counted only a few times. The rearrangement joins TRBV20-1 to TRBJ2-7; tentatively, D is TRBD2 (6 bases). CDR3 length: 14 amino acids. CDR1 and CDR2 from the germline V gene are DFQATT and SNEGSKA (reference sequence). V was cut by 6 bases and J by 1 base, with 16 bases left in between. The CDR3 here is CSASGLRESYEQYF. In DNA, the CDR3 is TGCAGTGCCTCGGGACTTCGTGAGTCCTACGAGCAGTACTTC.

This clonotype was detected only a few times. This sequence joins TRBV7-2 and TRBJ1-2; no definite D call. Looked up from germline, CDR1 is SGHTA and CDR2 is FQGNSA. CDR3 length equals 14 residues. V lost 4 bases, J lost 2 bases, and 11 bases lay in between. In DNA form, the CDR3 reads TGTGCCAGCAGCTACATATTAGGGAACTATGGCTACACCTTC. This translates into CASSYILGNYGYTF. The entire variable domain, with the rest obtained from reference TRBV7-2 and TRBJ1-2, is as follows: GAGVSQSPSNKVTEKGKDVELRCDPISGHTALYWYRQSLGQGLEFLIYFQGNSAPDKSGLPSDRFSAERTGGSVSTLTIQRTQQEDSAVYLCASSYILGNYGYTFGSGTRLTVV.

The chain recombines TRBV12-3 or TRBV12-4 with TRBJ2-1; TRBD2 agrees at 14 bases. The V segment lost 6 bases and the J segment 3 bases; nucleotides outside the gene matches: 7. The CDR3 length is 17 residues. The CDR3: CASRPGLAGVSYNEQFF. DNA of the CDR3: TGTGCCAGCAGACCGGGACTAGCGGGGGTTAGCTACAATGAGCAGTTCTTC.

The rearrangement links TRBV9 to TRBJ2-2, with D possibly being TRBD1 (5 bases). CDR1 and CDR2 from the germline V gene are SGDLS and YYNGEE. This CDR3 is 16 amino acids long. V was cut by 0 bases and J by 3 bases, with 12 bases left in between. This chain's CDR3 is CASSVEAQVYTGELFF. CDR3 coding DNA: TGTGCCAGCAGCGTAGAGGCACAGGTTTACACCGGGGAGCTGTTTTTT.

This sequence joins TRBV6-5 and TRBJ2-3; 7 nucleotides align to TRBD2. The junction had 10 bases not matched to a gene; V was cut back by 2 bases and J by 2 bases. The CDR3 runs to 17 residues. Germline V lookup: CDR1 MNHEY, CDR2 SVGAGI. CDR3 bases: TGTGCCAGCAGTTACGACCGACTAGCTATAAACACAGATACGCAGTATTTT. It yields the protein CASSYDRLAINTDTQYF.

This clonotype came up a few times. The V and J genes are TRBV5-8 and TRBJ1-5; perhaps TRBD1 as D (5 bases). The CDR3 runs to 13 residues. CDR1 is SGHTS and CDR2 is YDEGEE in the germline V gene. V lost 4 bases and J lost 6, with 11 bases in between. CDR3 DNA: TGTGCCAGCAGCCGCAGGGATGCTCAGCCCCAGCATTTT. Translation: CASSRRDAQPQHF.

There are a few counts of this clonotype. This chain joins TRBV6-2 or TRBV6-3 and TRBJ2-3; D perhaps matches TRBD2 (5 bases). In germline, CDR1 is MNHEY, CDR2 SVGEGT. Trimming stripped 7 bases from V and 3 bases from J, with 14 bases between. CDR3 length: 14 amino acids. The CDR3 reads CASTPYRGTDTQYF. The CDR3 bases are TGTGCCAGCACCCCATACCGGGGAACAGATACGCAGTATTTT.

CDR3 sequence (DNA): TGTGCCAGTAGTATAGATTACGAGCAGTACTTC. This encodes CASSIDYEQYF. This chain links TRBV19 with TRBJ2-7; D is unclear. This CDR3 comprises 11 residues. Germline V gene data show CDR1 as LNHDA and CDR2 as SQIVND (reference sequence). V gave up 0 bases and J gave up 4 bases, with 1 base separating them.

This sequence joins TRBV6-5 and TRBJ2-6; 9 nucleotides line up with TRBD1. With 2 bases clipped from V and 1 base from J, the junction kept 9 bases outside the gene matches. The V gene's germline CDR1 is MNHEY and CDR2 SVGAGI. The CDR3 runs to 19 residues. DNA for the CDR3: TGTGCCAGCAGTTACGCTCGGGACAGGGAGCGTTCTGGGGCCAACGTCCTGACTTTC. This gives the protein CASSYARDRERSGANVLTF.

This clonotype was counted at least ten times. The rearrangement uses TRBV2 and TRBJ1-1; TRBD1 aligns across 9 bases. Looked up from germline, CDR1 is SNHLY and CDR2 is FYNNEI. There are 15 residues in the CDR3. After removal of 7 bases from V and 6 bases from J, the junction contained 12 bases not matched to a gene. The CDR3 DNA reads as TGTGCCAGCAAAGAAAGGACAGGGGTTAGTTCTGAAGCTTTCTTT. It encodes CASKERTGVSSEAFF.

This clonotype has only a few counts. The chain has TRBV27 and TRBJ1-5; tentative D call: TRBD1 (5 bases). The germline V and J ends were trimmed by 5 bases and 2 bases, with 13 bases remaining between them. CDR3 length equals 15 residues. CDR1 MNHEY and CDR2 SMNVEV come from the germline V gene (reference sequence). The CDR3 is CASSPTGWGNQPQHF. CDR3 nucleotides: TGTGCCAGCAGTCCAACAGGATGGGGCAATCAGCCCCAGCATTTT.